The next 15 T cell receptor beta chains were all read from a single sample in a study of human T cells and chemical hapten exposure. Time point given: pre-sensitization, week 0. The treatment denotes: therapeutic diphenylcyclopropenone sensitization with weekly scalp DPC. Each CDR3 protein is one row after TCRdb ran MiXCR on the RACE reads. This table has around 250,000 distinct CDR3 sequences, more than 6.5% appearing once. The source was whole blood, collected in connection with sensitization to the hapten diphenylcyclopropenone (DPC). The receptors were gathered from a woman aged 35 to 49 with alopecia areata. Some clones in this sample may be carry-over from other donors' samples.

This clonotype has just a few counts. The chain recombines TRBV3-1 with TRBJ1-6; maybe TRBD1 (6 bases). This CDR3 is built from 14 residues. Germline loops: CDR1 LGHDT, CDR2 YNNKEL (reference sequence). Trimming removed 3 bases from V and 8 bases from J, with 11 bases in between. CDR3 sequence reads: CASSHTGSDSPLHF. CDR3 sequence (DNA): TGTGCCAGCAGCCACACAGGGTCCGATTCACCCCTCCACTTT.

The rearrangement links TRBV28 to TRBJ2-7, with 8 bases matching TRBD2. The CDR3 loop spans 14 amino acids. V lost 4 bases and J lost 5; bases outside the gene matches: 7. Germline V gene data show CDR1 as MDHEN and CDR2 as SYDVKM. CDR3 sequence reads: CASSSSGSRNEQYF. As DNA, the CDR3 is TGTGCCAGCAGTTCGAGCGGGAGTCGGAACGAGCAGTACTTC.

There are many counts of this clonotype. The chain uses TRBV12-3 or TRBV12-4 and TRBJ1-3; no firm D call. CDR3 length equals 14 residues. The V end lost 2 bases, the J end lost 2 bases, and 7 bases lay between the germline ends. The CDR3 DNA reads as TGTGCCAGCAGTTTATCGGGTGCTGGAAACACCATATATTTT. It specifies CASSLSGAGNTIYF.

J is TRBJ2-3 and V is TRBV12-3 or TRBV12-4, with 10 bases identical to TRBD1. V lost 5 bases to trimming and J lost 8 bases; unmatched junction nucleotides: 4. This CDR3 is 13 amino acids long. The CDR3 protein is CASSARDRGTQYF. CDR3 DNA sequence: TGTGCCAGCAGTGCTAGGGACAGGGGTACGCAGTATTTT.

This clonotype was seen at least ten times. The V call is TRBV6-2 or TRBV6-3, the J call TRBJ2-1, with D perhaps TRBD2 (5 bases). Trimming took 5 bases from V and 7 from J, leaving 15 bases between them. Germline V gene sequence: CDR1 MNHEY, CDR2 SVGEGT. The CDR3 has 14 amino acids. The CDR3 bases are TGTGCCAGCAGTACCGAGCGGAGGTCTAATGAGCAGTTCTTC. Its protein is CASSTERRSNEQFF.

This clonotype turned up a few times. The chain recombines TRBV6-2 or TRBV6-3 with TRBJ1-2; D gene ambiguous. CDR3 length equals 11 residues. Germline CDR1 and CDR2: MNHEY and SVGEGT. With 5 bases removed from V and 7 bases from J, the gap between germline ends came to 8 bases. The CDR3 DNA reads TGTGCCAGCAGTCAACAGCCTGGCTACACCTTC. Its translation: CASSQQPGYTF.

This chain connects TRBV7-2 to TRBJ2-2; no reliable D call. The V and J ends lost 2 bases and 5 bases respectively, with 6 bases between them. The length of the CDR3 is 13 residues. Germline values: CDR1 SGHTA, CDR2 FQGNSA. CDR3 sequence (DNA): TGTGCCAGCAGCTTACGGCAGACCGGGGAGCTGTTTTTT. This codes for CASSLRQTGELFF.

In its sample, this clonotype was seen many times. The CDR3 region is CSAKQGAQTNEKLFF. CDR3 DNA sequence: TGCAGTGCTAAACAGGGGGCGCAAACTAATGAAAAACTGTTTTTT. This sequence joins TRBV20-1 and TRBJ1-4; 9 nucleotides line up with TRBD1. V was pared by 4 bases and J by 1 base, with 4 bases of the junction left unmatched. The CDR3 length is 15 residues. Germline values: CDR1 DFQATT, CDR2 SNEGSKA (reference sequence).

This clonotype was counted ten times or more. The J gene is TRBJ2-7, the V gene TRBV28, with 8 bases that match TRBD2. This CDR3 comprises 15 residues. Germline CDR1 and CDR2: MDHEN and SYDVKM. V lost 7 bases, J lost 2 bases, and 10 bases stayed unmatched. CDR3 nucleotides: TGTGCCAGCACCTCATCCGGGGGGGGAACCTACGAGCAGTACTTC. It specifies CASTSSGGGTYEQYF.

The J gene is TRBJ2-7, the V gene TRBV6-2 or TRBV6-3, with 8 bases lining up with TRBD1. V lost 8 bases and J lost 5; bases outside the gene matches: 5. CDR1 and CDR2 (germline): MNHEY, SVGEGT. This CDR3 is built from 12 residues. The CDR3 coding sequence is TGTGCCAGCGCGGACAGGGCAAACGAGCAGTACTTC. Encoded protein: CASADRANEQYF.

This chain uses TRBV5-1 with TRBJ1-1; D unresolved. This CDR3 is 12 amino acids long. In germline, CDR1 is SGHRS, CDR2 YFSETQ. With 0 bases removed from V and 8 bases from J, the gap between germline ends came to 8 bases. The CDR3 sequence is CASSLATGEAFF. CDR3 nucleotides: TGCGCCAGCAGCTTGGCCACGGGGGAAGCTTTCTTT.

A few counts support this clonotype. The chain employs TRBV12-3 or TRBV12-4 and TRBJ1-1; 7 bases are a match to TRBD1. This CDR3 has 11 amino acids. V gave up 6 bases and J gave up 11 bases; unmatched junction bases: 6. The CDR3 loop reads CASRITGEAFF. The CDR3 DNA reads TGTGCCAGCAGAATTACAGGGGAGGCTTTCTTT.

This clonotype was seen a few times. The rearrangement joins TRBV3-1 to TRBJ2-3; no definite D call. Germline-derived CDR1 and CDR2 are LGHDT and YNNKEL (reference sequence). The V and J ends lost 0 bases and 2 bases respectively, with 6 bases between them. The CDR3 contains 14 residues. CDR3 residues: CASSQDRVTDTQYF. The DNA of the CDR3 is TGTGCCAGCAGCCAAGATCGGGTCACAGATACGCAGTATTTT.

The chain recombines TRBV7-9 with TRBJ1-1; 7 nucleotides agree with TRBD1. The germline gives CDR1 SEHNR, CDR2 FQNEAQ (reference sequence). This CDR3 has 13 amino acids. With V trimmed by 3 bases and J by 7 bases, 5 bases remained unmatched. The CDR3: CASSLKWDSEAFF. CDR3 sequence (DNA): TGTGCCAGCAGCTTGAAGTGGGACAGTGAAGCTTTCTTT.

This clonotype has more than one count but fewer than ten. This chain joins TRBV2 and TRBJ1-6; D remains ambiguous. Trimming left V 7 bases short and J 7 bases short, with 14 bases between. Germline CDR1 reads SNHLY; CDR2 reads FYNNEI. This CDR3 is built from 14 residues. The CDR3 sequence: CASTVRTVNSPLHF. CDR3 coding DNA: TGTGCCAGCACCGTCCGGACGGTCAATTCACCCCTCCACTTT.